This TCR beta chain comes out of a study of T cell repertoires in cytomegalovirus infection. Study summary: CMV infection plus the matching HLA type was flagged by public TCR beta signatures.

TCRdb reanalysed the reads using MiXCR and keeps one entry per CDR3 protein. The top ten hold 6.5% to 10% of the sample, which has roughly 600,000 distinct CDR3 sequences, approximately 25% seen once. This receptor was obtained from a human donor in good health (CMV status not recorded). Some clones in this sample may be carry-over from other donors' samples. Sample: CD8+ T cells from PBMCs.

DNA for the CDR3: TGTGCCAGCAGTTTTGAAGGGGCTCTCGGGGAGCTGTTTTTT. Translated: CASSFEGALGELFF. The chain uses TRBV12-3 or TRBV12-4 and TRBJ2-2; D might be TRBD1 (5 bases). V was clipped by 3 bases and J by 7 bases, with 12 bases between them. The CDR3 runs to 14 residues.